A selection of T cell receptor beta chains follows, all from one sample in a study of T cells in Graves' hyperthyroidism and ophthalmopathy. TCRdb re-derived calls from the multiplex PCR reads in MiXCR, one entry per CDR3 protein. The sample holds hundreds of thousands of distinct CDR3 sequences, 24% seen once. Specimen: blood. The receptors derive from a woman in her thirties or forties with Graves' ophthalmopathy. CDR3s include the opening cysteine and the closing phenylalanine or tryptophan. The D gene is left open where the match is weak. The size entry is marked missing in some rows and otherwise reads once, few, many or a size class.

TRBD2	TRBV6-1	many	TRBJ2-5	TGTGCCAGCAGCGAAAACCCCCCGAGAGGTAGCGGGAGGCAAGAGACCCAGTACTTC	CASSENPPRGSGRQETQYF
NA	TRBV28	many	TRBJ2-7	TGTGCCAGCAGTTTGGCTTTCTGGTCGGCTTCCTACGAGCAGTACTTC	CASSLAFWSASYEQYF
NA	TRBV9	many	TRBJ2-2	TGTGCCAGCAGCCCCTATAGCGGAATCGGCGGGGAGCTGTTTTTT	CASSPYSGIGGELFF
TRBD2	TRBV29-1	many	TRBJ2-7	TGCAGCGTTGTTCTAGCGGGGAAGTACGAGCAGTACTTC	CSVVLAGKYEQYF
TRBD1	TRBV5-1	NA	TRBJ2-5	TGCGCCAGCAGCTGGACCGGGACAGGGGGGGAAGAGACCCAGTACTTC	CASSWTGTGGEETQYF
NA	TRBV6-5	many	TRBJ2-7	TGTGCCAGCAGGTACGGGCGGGATCCCTACGAGCAGTACTTC	CASRYGRDPYEQYF
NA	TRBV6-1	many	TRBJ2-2	TGTGCCAGCAGTGAACAGGGGTACACCGGGGAGCTGTTTTTT	CASSEQGYTGELFF
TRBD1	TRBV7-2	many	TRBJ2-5	TGTGCCAGCAGCCCGGGACAGACCGGGACCCAGTACTTC	CASSPGQTGTQYF
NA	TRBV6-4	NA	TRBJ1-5	TGTGCCAGCAGTGACTCATTTGCCCCCAACCAGCCCCAGCATTTT	CASSDSFAPNQPQHF
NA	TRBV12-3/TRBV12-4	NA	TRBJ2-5	TGTGCCAGCAGTTTCCAGGGTGGAGTGGAGACCCAGTACTTC	CASSFQGGVETQYF
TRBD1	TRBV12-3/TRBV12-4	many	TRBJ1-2	TGTGCCAGCAGTCACGGACAGGGGGCGGCAGGTGGCTACACCTTC	CASSHGQGAAGGYTF
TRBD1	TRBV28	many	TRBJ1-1	TGTGCCAGCAGTTCCAGAAACAGGGGACCTGAAGCTTTCTTT	CASSSRNRGPEAFF
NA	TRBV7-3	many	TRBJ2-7	TGTGCCAGCAGCCCCCCCCCAAGCGGAGGAGAGTACGAGCAGTACTTC	CASSPPPSGGEYEQYF
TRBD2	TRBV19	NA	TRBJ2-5	TGTGCCAGTAGCTTAGCGGGAGAGGTGGAGACCCAGTACTTC	CASSLAGEVETQYF
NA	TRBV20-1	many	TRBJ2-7	TGCAGTGCTAGAGCCAGGGGGCTAGCGGGAACAGGGTGGAACGAGCAGTACTTC	CSARARGLAGTGWNEQYF
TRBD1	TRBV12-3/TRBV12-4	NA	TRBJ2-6	TGTGCCACCAGTGACAGGGGTTCTCACTCTGGGGCCAACGTCCTGACTTTC	CATSDRGSHSGANVLTF
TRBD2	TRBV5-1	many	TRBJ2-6	TGCGCCAGCCGGACTAGCGGGAGCCACGCCAACGTCCTGACTTTC	CASRTSGSHANVLTF
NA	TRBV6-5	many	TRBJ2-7	TGTGCCAGCAGGACCGGTGTCTACGAGCAGTACTTC	CASRTGVYEQYF
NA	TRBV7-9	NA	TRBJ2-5	TGTGCCAGCAGCTTAATGGAGGGGATTGAGACCCAGTACTTC	CASSLMEGIETQYF
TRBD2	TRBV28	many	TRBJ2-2	TGTGCCAGCAGTTCCCACCGACTAGCGGGAGTCACCGGGGAGCTGTTTTTT	CASSSHRLAGVTGELFF
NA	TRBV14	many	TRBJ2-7	TGTGCCAGCAGCCAAGATCAGGGTCCCTACGAGCAGTACTTC	CASSQDQGPYEQYF
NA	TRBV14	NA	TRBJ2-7	TGTGCCAGCAGCCATTGGTTGGCGGGAAGGGAGCAGTACTTC	CASSHWLAGREQYF
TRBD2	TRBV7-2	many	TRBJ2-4	TGTGCCAGCAGCCCCCTAGCGGGGCAAAACATTCAGTACTTC	CASSPLAGQNIQYF
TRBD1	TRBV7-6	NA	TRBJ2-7	TGTGCCAGCAGCCCTGACGACAGGGGGTCCTACGAGCAGTACTTC	CASSPDDRGSYEQYF
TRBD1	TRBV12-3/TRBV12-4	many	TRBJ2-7	TGTGCCAGCAGTACCAGGACAGGGGAAATTTACGAGCAGTACTTC	CASSTRTGEIYEQYF
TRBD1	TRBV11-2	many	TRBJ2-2	TGTGCCAGCAGCGGGACAGACCTCACCGGGGAGCTGTTTTTT	CASSGTDLTGELFF
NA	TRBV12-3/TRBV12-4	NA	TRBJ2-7	TGTGCCAGCAGTTTCTATCTGGGCTCCGCCTACGAGCAGTACTTC	CASSFYLGSAYEQYF
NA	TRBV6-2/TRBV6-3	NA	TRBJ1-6	TGTGCCAGCAGTTACGTCGGGACACGGAATTCACCCCTCCACTTT	CASSYVGTRNSPLHF
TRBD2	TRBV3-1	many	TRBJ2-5	TGTGCCAGCAGCCGCCGACTAGCGGGGGAGAAAGAGACCCAGTACTTC	CASSRRLAGEKETQYF
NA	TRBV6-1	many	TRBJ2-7	TGTGCCAGCAGTGATAGGCAGGGCTACGAGCAGTACTTC	CASSDRQGYEQYF
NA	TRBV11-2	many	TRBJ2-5	TGTGCCAGCAGCTTTCAGGGGGAGACCCAGTACTTC	CASSFQGETQYF
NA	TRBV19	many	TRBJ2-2	TGTGCCAGTAGTATCCGGGGGAACACCGGGGAGCTGTTTTTT	CASSIRGNTGELFF
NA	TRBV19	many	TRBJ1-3	TGTGCCGTGCAATGGGGAAACACCATATATTTT	CAVQWGNTIYF